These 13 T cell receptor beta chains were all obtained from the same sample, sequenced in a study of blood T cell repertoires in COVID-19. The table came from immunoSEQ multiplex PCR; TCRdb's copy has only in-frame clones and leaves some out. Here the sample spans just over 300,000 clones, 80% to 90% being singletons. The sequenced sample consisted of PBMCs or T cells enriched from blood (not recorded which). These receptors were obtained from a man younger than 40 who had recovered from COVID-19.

CDR3 residues: CASSLFAGTNYGYTF. The CDR3 DNA reads TGCGCCAGCAGCTTGTTTGCAGGTACGAACTATGGCTACACCTTC. The chain recombines TRBV5-1 with TRBJ1-2; D remains unclear. Deletions cut 1 base from V and 2 bases from J, with 12 bases between. CDR1 is SGHRS and CDR2 is YFSETQ in the germline V gene. The CDR3 is 15 amino acids.

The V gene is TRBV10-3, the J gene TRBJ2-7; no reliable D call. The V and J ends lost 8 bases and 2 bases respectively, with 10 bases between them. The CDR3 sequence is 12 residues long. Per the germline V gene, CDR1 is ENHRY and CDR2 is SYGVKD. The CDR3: CAIGQNPYEQYF. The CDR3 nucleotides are TGTGCCATCGGGCAGAATCCCTACGAGCAGTACTTC.

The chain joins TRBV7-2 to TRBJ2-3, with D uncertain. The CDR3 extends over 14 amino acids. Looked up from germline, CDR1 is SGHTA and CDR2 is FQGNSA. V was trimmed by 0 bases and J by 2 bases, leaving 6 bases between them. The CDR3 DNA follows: TGTGCCAGCAGCTTAGCCCCCTACACAGATACGCAGTATTTT. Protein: CASSLAPYTDTQYF. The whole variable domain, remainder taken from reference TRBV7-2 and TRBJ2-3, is GAGVSQSPSNKVTEKGKDVELRCDPISGHTALYWYRQSLGQGLEFLIYFQGNSAPDKSGLPSDRFSAERTGGSVSTLTIQRTQQEDSAVYLCASSLAPYTDTQYFGPGTRLTVL.

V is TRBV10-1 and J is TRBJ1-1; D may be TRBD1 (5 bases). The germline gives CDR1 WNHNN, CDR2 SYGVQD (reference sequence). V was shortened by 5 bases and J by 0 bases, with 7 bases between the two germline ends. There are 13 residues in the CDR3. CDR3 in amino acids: CASSRQLNTEAFF. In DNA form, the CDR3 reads TGCGCCAGCAGTCGACAGTTGAACACTGAAGCTTTCTTT.

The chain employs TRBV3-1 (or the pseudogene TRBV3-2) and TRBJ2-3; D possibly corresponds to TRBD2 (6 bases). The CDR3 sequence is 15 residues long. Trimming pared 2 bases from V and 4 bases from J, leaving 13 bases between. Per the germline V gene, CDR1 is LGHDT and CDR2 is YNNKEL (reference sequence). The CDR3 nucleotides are TGTGCCAGCAGCCAAAGCCGGGGGAATCCAGATACGCAGTATTTT. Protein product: CASSQSRGNPDTQYF.

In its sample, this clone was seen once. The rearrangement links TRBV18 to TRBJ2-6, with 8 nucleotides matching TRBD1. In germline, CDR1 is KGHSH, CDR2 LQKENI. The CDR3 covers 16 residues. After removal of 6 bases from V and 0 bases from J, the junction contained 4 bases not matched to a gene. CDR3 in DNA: TGTGCCAGCTCCGTGACAGGGGCCTCTGGGGCCAACGTCCTGACTTTC. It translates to CASSVTGASGANVLTF.

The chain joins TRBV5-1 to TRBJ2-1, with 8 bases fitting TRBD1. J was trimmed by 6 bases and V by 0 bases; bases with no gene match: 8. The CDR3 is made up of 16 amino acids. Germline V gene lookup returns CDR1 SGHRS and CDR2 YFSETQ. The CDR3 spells CASSLVPGRGLNEQFF. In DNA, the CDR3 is TGCGCCAGCAGCTTGGTCCCTGGCAGGGGGCTCAATGAGCAGTTCTTC.

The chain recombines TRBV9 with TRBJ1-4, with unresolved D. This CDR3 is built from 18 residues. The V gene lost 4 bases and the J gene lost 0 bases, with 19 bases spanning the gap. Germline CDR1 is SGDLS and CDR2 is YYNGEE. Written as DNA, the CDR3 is TGTGCCAGCAGCAAGGGAGAACCTCGCCCCGCAACTAATGAAAAACTGTTTTTT. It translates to CASSKGEPRPATNEKLFF.

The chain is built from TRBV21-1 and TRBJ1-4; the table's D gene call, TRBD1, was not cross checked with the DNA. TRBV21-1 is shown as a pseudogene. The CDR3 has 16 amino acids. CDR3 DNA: TGTGCCAGCATCCCTACTGGGACAAGGGCAGATGAAAAACTGTTTTTT. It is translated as CASIPTGTRADEKLFF.

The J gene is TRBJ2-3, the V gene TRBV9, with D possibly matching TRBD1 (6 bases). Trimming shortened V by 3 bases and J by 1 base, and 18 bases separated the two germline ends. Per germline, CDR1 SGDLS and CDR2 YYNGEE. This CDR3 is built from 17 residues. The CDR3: CASSASPHRAGTDTQYF. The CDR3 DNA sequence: TGTGCCAGCAGCGCCTCCCCTCACAGGGCCGGCACAGATACGCAGTATTTT.

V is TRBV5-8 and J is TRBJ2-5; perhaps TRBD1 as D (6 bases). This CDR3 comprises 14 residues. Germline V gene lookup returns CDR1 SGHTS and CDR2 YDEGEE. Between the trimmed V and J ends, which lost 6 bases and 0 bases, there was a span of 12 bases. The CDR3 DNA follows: TGTGCCAGCAACCGAGACAGGCACCAAGAGACCCAGTACTTC. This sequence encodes CASNRDRHQETQYF. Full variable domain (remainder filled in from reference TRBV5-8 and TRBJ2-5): EAGVTQSPTHLIKTRGQQATLRCSPISGHTSVYWYQQALGLGLQFLLWYDEGEERNRGNFPPRFSGRQFPNYSSELNVNALELEDSALYLCASNRDRHQETQYFGPGTRLLVL.

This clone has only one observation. The CDR3 loop is CASSLGVQALTDTQYF. For the CDR3, the DNA is TGTGCCAGCAGCTTAGGAGTACAGGCCCTCACAGATACGCAGTATTTT. The chain joins TRBV7-9 to TRBJ2-3; D is perhaps TRBD1 (5 bases). Looked up from germline, CDR1 is SEHNR and CDR2 is FQNEAQ (reference sequence). Trimming removed 1 base at V and 2 bases at J, with 13 bases between. The CDR3 is 16 residues long.

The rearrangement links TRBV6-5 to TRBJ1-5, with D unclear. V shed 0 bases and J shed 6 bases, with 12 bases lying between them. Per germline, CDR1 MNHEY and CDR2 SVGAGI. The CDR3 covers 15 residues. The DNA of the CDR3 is TGTGCCAGCAGTTACTCGGGCAGGCGGGGTCAGCCCCAGCATTTT. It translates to CASSYSGRRGQPQHF.